The 21 T cell receptor beta chains below all came from one sample that was sequenced in a study of blood T cell repertoires in COVID-19. Produced via immunoSEQ multiplex PCR; TCRdb's table is partial and in-frame only. The sample records about 300,000 clones, roughly 90% being singletons. Specimen: PBMCs or T cells enriched from blood (not recorded which). The source is a woman in her 40s who had recovered from COVID-19.

V gene TRBV10-2 combines with J gene TRBJ2-1, with D possibly being TRBD2 (6 bases). The CDR3 contains 14 residues. Trimming took 6 bases from V and 8 from J, leaving 17 bases between them. Germline CDR1 is WSHSY and CDR2 is SAAADI. Written as DNA, the CDR3 is TGCGCCAGCAGCGCCGGGGGACCAGCGGATGAGCAGTTCTTC. It is translated as CASSAGGPADEQFF.

This CDR3 reads CAWSTGTGEYYEQYF. The CDR3 DNA reads TGTGCCTGGTCGACCGGGACAGGGGAGTACTACGAGCAGTACTTC. The J gene is TRBJ2-7, the V gene TRBV30; 10 nucleotides align to TRBD1. The CDR3 has 15 residues. The J segment lost 3 bases and the V segment lost 5 bases, leaving 10 bases of the junction unmatched. Germline loops: CDR1 GTSNPN, CDR2 SVGIG (reference sequence). Variable domain in full (rest from reference TRBV30 and TRBJ2-7): SQTIHQWPATLVQPVGSPLSLECTVEGTSNPNLYWYRQAAGRGLQLLFYSVGIGQISSEVPQNLSASRPQDRQFILSSKKLLLSDSGFYLCAWSTGTGEYYEQYFGPGTRLTVT.

The chain has TRBV3-1 (or the pseudogene TRBV3-2) and TRBJ2-3, with 9 positions matching TRBD2. Germline V gene data show CDR1 as LGHDT and CDR2 as YNNKEL (reference sequence). There are 14 residues in the CDR3. The V segment lost 2 bases and the J segment 4 bases; nucleotides outside the gene matches: 1. The CDR3 DNA sequence: TGTGCCAGCAGCCAATTAGCGGGGGCAGATACGCAGTATTTT. Its translation is CASSQLAGADTQYF.

This clone was seen a single time. The chain recombines TRBV11-3 with TRBJ1-1, with 12 bases identical to TRBD1. CDR1 and CDR2 (germline): SGHNT, YENEEA. The length of the CDR3 is 16 residues. The V segment lost 4 bases and the J segment 4 bases; nucleotides outside the gene matches: 7. CDR3 DNA: TGTGCCAGCAGCTCGGGGACAGGGGGCGTGAGCACTGAAGCTTTCTTT. It yields the protein CASSSGTGGVSTEAFF.

In its sample, this clone was seen a few times. The rearrangement joins TRBV3-1 (or the pseudogene TRBV3-2) to TRBJ2-3, with a tentative D call TRBD1 (5 bases). Trimming shortened V by 3 bases and J by 8 bases, and 9 bases separated the two germline ends. CDR1 LGHDT and CDR2 YNNKEL come from the germline V gene (reference sequence). The CDR3 length is 12 residues. In nucleotides, the CDR3 is TGTGCCAGCAGCCAGCAGCAGGGTACGCAGTATTTT. It specifies CASSQQQGTQYF.

This chain uses TRBV9 with TRBJ1-4; D is uncertain. CDR3 size: 14 residues. Trimming cost V 0 bases and J 7 bases, with 10 bases left between them. Germline V gene data show CDR1 as SGDLS and CDR2 as YYNGEE. CDR3 nucleotide sequence: TGTGCCAGCAGCGTAGGTACCCGGGGTGAAAAACTGTTTTTT. This translates into CASSVGTRGEKLFF. Variable domain in full (rest from reference TRBV9 and TRBJ1-4): DSGVTQTPKHLITATGQRVTLRCSPRSGDLSVYWYQQSLDQGLQFLIQYYNGEERAKGNILERFSAQQFPDLHSELNLSSLELGDSALYFCASSVGTRGEKLFFGSGTQLSVL.

This clone has only one observation. This chain connects TRBV5-1 to TRBJ2-2; 7 nucleotides line up with TRBD1. The germline V gene encodes CDR1 SGHRS and CDR2 YFSETQ. The CDR3 is made up of 15 amino acids. V dropped 2 bases and J dropped 1; count of bases not matched to a gene: 2. The CDR3 coding sequence is TGCGCCAGCAGCTTCGGGACAGAGAACACCGGGGAGCTGTTTTTT. This sequence encodes CASSFGTENTGELFF.

The V and J genes are TRBV7-2 and TRBJ1-2; no reliable D call. Germline-derived CDR1 and CDR2 are SGHTA and FQGNSA. This CDR3 contains 14 residues. The V and J ends lost 0 bases and 0 bases respectively, with 5 bases between them. This CDR3 reads CASSLARTNYGYTF. CDR3 sequence (DNA): TGTGCCAGCAGCTTAGCCAGGACTAACTATGGCTACACCTTC.

This clone occurred once. CDR3 residues: CASSYGKGTGELFF. CDR3 coding DNA: TGTGCCAGCAGTTATGGAAAGGGGACCGGGGAGCTGTTTTTT. The V gene is TRBV6-5, the J gene TRBJ2-2; D might be TRBD1 (5 bases). Looked up from germline, CDR1 is MNHEY and CDR2 is SVGAGI. Trimming left V 3 bases short and J 5 bases short, with 10 bases between. CDR3 length: 14 amino acids.

Of note for this clone: The same CDR3 is also encoded by other DNA sequences in this sample. The chain recombines TRBV7-9 with TRBJ2-1, with D possibly TRBD2 on 6 matching bases. This CDR3 region has 14 residues. Germline CDR1 SEHNR, CDR2 FQNEAQ (reference sequence). The V and J ends lost 5 bases and 3 bases respectively, with 11 bases between them. Here the CDR3 DNA reads TGTGCCAGCAGCCGGGACTTGATCTACAATGAGCAGTTCTTC. Residues: CASSRDLIYNEQFF.

The chain links TRBV11-2 to TRBJ2-1; 10 positions match TRBD1. The CDR3 is 16 residues long. The junction had 10 bases not matched to a gene; V was cut back by 3 bases and J by 8 bases. Germline-derived CDR1 and CDR2 are SGHAT and FQNNGV. The CDR3 sequence: CASSLDRDRGRDEQFF. CDR3 coding DNA: TGTGCCAGCAGCTTGGACCGGGACAGGGGTCGCGATGAGCAGTTCTTC.

The gene calls are TRBV7-9 and TRBJ2-1; unclear D gene. Trimming took off 7 bases at V and 4 bases at J, with 11 bases between the two ends. This CDR3 is 13 amino acids long. Germline CDR1 and CDR2: SEHNR and FQNEAQ (reference sequence). The CDR3 loop is CASTAASYNEQFF. The DNA of the CDR3 is TGTGCCAGCACCGCCGCTAGTTACAATGAGCAGTTCTTC.

This chain joins TRBV9 and TRBJ2-3; possible D gene TRBD2, 5 bases. Germline V gene sequence: CDR1 SGDLS, CDR2 YYNGEE. The CDR3 has 14 residues. V gave up 2 bases and J gave up 1 base, with 8 bases separating them. CDR3 in amino acids: CASSVERGTDTQYF. In DNA, the CDR3 is TGTGCCAGCAGCGTTGAGAGGGGCACAGATACGCAGTATTTT.

The chain recombines TRBV18 with TRBJ1-3, with D tentatively TRBD1 (6 bases). Trimming removed 0 bases from V and 1 base from J, with 16 bases in between. The germline V gene encodes CDR1 KGHSH and CDR2 LQKENI. The CDR3 is 18 residues long. For the CDR3, the DNA is TGTGCCAGCTCACCACCGAACAGGGACCATAGGTCTGGAAACACCATATATTTT. This encodes CASSPPNRDHRSGNTIYF.

The chain couples TRBV28 to TRBJ1-2, with 8 bases fitting TRBD1. The V gene's germline CDR1 is MDHEN and CDR2 SYDVKM. The junction had 2 bases not matched to a gene; V was cut back by 3 bases and J by 5 bases. This CDR3 is 13 amino acids long. CDR3 in amino acids: CASSFGTGYGYTF. The CDR3, as DNA: TGTGCCAGCAGTTTCGGGACAGGTTATGGCTACACCTTC.

V gene TRBV4-3 combines with J gene TRBJ1-2; D perhaps matches TRBD1 (5 bases). V lost 4 bases, J lost 5 bases, and 14 bases lay in between. This CDR3 has 14 residues. The germline gives CDR1 LGHNA, CDR2 YSLEER. Here the CDR3 DNA reads TGCGCCAGCAGCCCAGGGTTCCGTATGTATGGCTACACCTTC. Its translation: CASSPGFRMYGYTF.

Comments on this clone: Other DNA sequences in the sample encode the same CDR3. The chain couples TRBV5-1 to TRBJ2-7; 7 bases are shared with TRBD1. The germline gives CDR1 SGHRS, CDR2 YFSETQ. This CDR3 has 14 amino acids. The V segment lost 3 bases and the J segment 0 bases; nucleotides outside the gene matches: 3. CDR3 DNA sequence: TGCGCCAGCAGCTCTGGGACAGTCTCCTACGAGCAGTACTTC. Its protein is CASSSGTVSYEQYF.

The chain carries TRBV21-1 and TRBJ1-1. TRBV21-1 is deemed a pseudogene. This CDR3 spans 18 amino acids. The CDR3 bases are TGTGCCAGCAGCAAGCGAGGACTCCTAAGACGGATGAACACTGAAGCTTTCTTT. Its translation is CASSKRGLLRRMNTEAFF.

This clone turned up a few times. The chain links TRBV6-5 to TRBJ2-7; D may be TRBD2 (6 bases). The CDR3 has 15 amino acids. The V and J ends lost 0 bases and 2 bases respectively, with 11 bases between them. CDR1 is MNHEY and CDR2 is SVGAGI in the germline V gene. The CDR3 region is CASSYSAGSTYEQYF. CDR3 bases: TGTGCCAGCAGTTACTCGGCGGGATCAACCTACGAGCAGTACTTC.

The chain uses TRBV6-4 and TRBJ1-2; a weak D match, TRBD1 (6 bases). Trimming took 3 bases from V and 8 from J, leaving 13 bases between them. CDR1 MRHNA and CDR2 SNTAGT come from the germline V gene. The CDR3 runs to 13 residues. The CDR3 here is CASSEQGTGGYTF. CDR3 sequence (DNA): TGTGCCAGCAGTGAACAGGGAACAGGGGGCTACACCTTC.

The chain combines TRBV29-1 with TRBJ1-1; TRBD1 might be the D (5 bases). The length of the CDR3 is 12 residues. CDR1 is SQVTM, CDR2 ANQGSEA, per germline. Trimming removed 7 bases from V and 2 bases from J, with 11 bases in between. Here the CDR3 reads CSANRPNTEAFF. The CDR3 DNA follows: TGCAGCGCCAACAGGCCTAACACTGAAGCTTTCTTT.